Listed below are T cell receptor beta chains from one sample, sequenced in a study of blood T cell repertoires in COVID-19. Sequenced by immunoSEQ multiplex PCR; TCRdb stores in-frame clones only, minus some. The profile shows approximately 97,000 clones, about 85% of them singletons. Sequencing used peripheral blood. All receptors derive from a man at least 80 years old with acute or convalescent COVID-19. Both conserved end residues are part of each CDR3. The order of the fields is CDR3 DNA, CDR3 protein, J gene, clone size, V gene, D gene. A D gene is named only where the DNA matches it firmly. The size entry is marked missing in some rows and otherwise reads once, few, many or a size class.

TGTGCCAGCAGCCGTCTAGAGAACACCGGGGAGCTGTTTTTT CASSRLENTGELFF TRBJ2-2 once TRBV3-1/TRBV3-2 -
TGTGCCAGCAGTAGCCCTAGCGGCTCCTACGAGCAGTACTTC CASSSPSGSYEQYF TRBJ2-7 - TRBV6-6 TRBD2
TGCGCCAGCAGCCAAGATCTTACCGAGGGTCGGCAGCAGTACTTC CASSQDLTEGRQQYF TRBJ2-7 - TRBV4-1 -
TGTGCCAGCAGTGAAGCCGTCCCGGGACTAGCGGGAGGGTACAATGAGCAGTTCTTC CASSEAVPGLAGGYNEQFF TRBJ2-1 - TRBV6-1 TRBD2
TGTGCCAGCAGCCACCGGACAGGGTCAGGACAGCCCCAGCATTTT CASSHRTGSGQPQHF TRBJ1-5 - TRBV3-1/TRBV3-2 TRBD1
TGTGCCAGCAAATTGGCGGGAGGGCTCTACAATGAGCAGTTCTTC CASKLAGGLYNEQFF TRBJ2-1 - TRBV6-5 TRBD2
TGTGCCAGCAGCCACGTCCAGGGGGCAACTGAAGCTTTCTTT CASSHVQGATEAFF TRBJ1-1 - TRBV3-1/TRBV3-2 TRBD1
TGTGCCAGCAGCCCAGGGGGTGGTGGCTACACCTTC CASSPGGGGYTF TRBJ1-2 once TRBV12-3/TRBV12-4 TRBD1
TGTGCCAGCCGCCTCGGGGGTTCTTCCTACAATGAGCAGTTCTTC CASRLGGSSYNEQFF TRBJ2-1 - TRBV27 -
TGTGCCAGCAGTTTAGCCGGGAACCAAGAGACCCAGTACTTC CASSLAGNQETQYF TRBJ2-5 - TRBV28 -
TGCGCCAGCAGCTTGGCCTTAGAGACCCAGTACTTC CASSLALETQYF TRBJ2-5 - TRBV5-1 -
TGTGCCAGCAGCTTAAGGTCCCTAGCGGGAGGGCGACTTGGGTCCTACGAGCAGTACTTC CASSLRSLAGGRLGSYEQYF TRBJ2-7 - TRBV7-8 TRBD2
TGTGCCAGCAGTGAACGGACTAGCGGGAGGGGGGAGCTGTTTTTT CASSERTSGRGELFF TRBJ2-2 - TRBV2 TRBD2
TGTGCCAGCAGCTCCGGGGTGGACGAGCAGTACTTC CASSSGVDEQYF TRBJ2-7 - TRBV12-3/TRBV12-4 -
TGTGCCAGCAGCTCCACACGGACTAGCGGTGAAGAGACCCAGTACTTC CASSSTRTSGEETQYF TRBJ2-5 - TRBV7-6 TRBD2
TGTGCCAGCAGTGAAGGACTGTACGAGCAGTACTTC CASSEGLYEQYF TRBJ2-7 - TRBV2 -
TGTGCCAGCAGTTACCCGAGCGGGAGGGCCGCCACAGATACGCAGTATTTT CASSYPSGRAATDTQYF TRBJ2-3 - TRBV6-2/TRBV6-3 TRBD2
TGTGCCACCAGTGATCGTAGCGGGAGTTCGACAGATACGCAGTATTTT CATSDRSGSSTDTQYF TRBJ2-3 - TRBV24-1 TRBD2
TGTGCCAGCAGCCAAGAGGGGAGACAGCCCCAGCATTTT CASSQEGRQPQHF TRBJ1-5 few TRBV3-1/TRBV3-2 -
TGTGCCAGCAGTGGACTAGACGGAGATACGCAGTATTTT CASSGLDGDTQYF TRBJ2-3 - TRBV6-4 -
TGTGCCAGTAGTACGACAGGCTCGTCCCCCCATGTGTACTTC CASSTTGSSPHVYF TRBJ2-4 - TRBV19 -
TGTGCTAGCAGCTTACGACAGGGGGCAAGCCACGAGCAGTACTTC CASSLRQGASHEQYF TRBJ2-7 - TRBV7-7 TRBD1
TGTGCCAGCAGTTACGAGGGCTTTCAGCCCCAGCATTTT CASSYEGFQPQHF TRBJ1-5 - TRBV6-5 -
TGTGCCAGCAGCCCTCTTGGGGGAGGGGCGGAGACCCAGTACTTC CASSPLGGGAETQYF TRBJ2-5 - TRBV7-3 TRBD2
TGTGCCACCAGTGAAGTACAGGGTAATGAGCAGTTCTTC CATSEVQGNEQFF TRBJ2-1 - TRBV24-1 -
TGTGCCAGCAGTGCGGGACAGGGGGAGATTAATGAAAAACTGTTTTTT CASSAGQGEINEKLFF TRBJ1-4 few TRBV28 TRBD1
TGTGCCAGCAGCATTAGTCTAGGGGGCGCCGGCACCGGGGAGCTGTTTTTT CASSISLGGAGTGELFF TRBJ2-2 - TRBV5-4 TRBD1
TGTGCCAGCAGTCGGACTAGCGGGAGTACGTATGAGCAGTTCTTC CASSRTSGSTYEQFF TRBJ2-1 - TRBV6-5 TRBD2
TGTGCCAGCAGCGTAGAGGCAGGGGCTAGGGAACTGTTTTTT CASSVEAGARELFF TRBJ1-4 once TRBV9 -
TGTGCCAGCAGTGAGGGTGAGGACAGGGTCCACGAGCAGTACTTC CASSEGEDRVHEQYF TRBJ2-7 - TRBV6-1 TRBD1
TGTGCCAGCACGAAAGTCCCCGAACAGGGGGCGAATCAGCCCCAGCATTTT CASTKVPEQGANQPQHF TRBJ1-5 - TRBV21-1 -
TGCAGCGTTGGGGGGACAGGCTCGCTAGGGCCCCAGCATTTT CSVGGTGSLGPQHF TRBJ1-5 - TRBV29-1 TRBD1
TGTGCCAGCAGCCAAGACAGGGGGCAAGGCTACACCTTC CASSQDRGQGYTF TRBJ1-2 - TRBV14 TRBD1
TGTGCCAGCAGCTTGGTTGGCGGGAGGGCCTTAGAGACCCAGTACTTC CASSLVGGRALETQYF TRBJ2-5 - TRBV5-4 TRBD2
TGTGCCAGTAGTATTTTGGGGCAAGGCAATCAGCCCCAGCATTTT CASSILGQGNQPQHF TRBJ1-5 - TRBV19 -
TGTGCCAGCAGCTTGACTAGCCCCGTATCCGGGGAGCTGTTTTTT CASSLTSPVSGELFF TRBJ2-2 once TRBV7-2 TRBD2
TGTGCCAGTAGTGCCCGACAGGTTAACTATGGCTACACCTTC CASSARQVNYGYTF TRBJ1-2 - TRBV19 -
TGTGCCAGCAGTCGCAATCAGGGGTACACTGAAGCTTTCTTT CASSRNQGYTEAFF TRBJ1-1 - TRBV28 -
TGCGCCAGCAGCTTGTGGACCCGGGAGAACACTGAAGCTTTCTTT CASSLWTRENTEAFF TRBJ1-1 - TRBV5-1 -
TGTGCCAGCAGTCAGAGACAGGGGTTGTGGACTGAAGCTTTCTTT CASSQRQGLWTEAFF TRBJ1-1 - TRBV6-6 TRBD1
TGTGCCAGCAGCTTAGAACTTTTGGGAGGCGCCTACAATGAGCAGTTCTTC CASSLELLGGAYNEQFF TRBJ2-1 - TRBV11-3 -
TGTGCCAGTAGTACGGACAGTTGGGGAGCGAACACTGAAGCTTTCTTT CASSTDSWGANTEAFF TRBJ1-1 few TRBV19 -
TGTGCCAGCAGTTTATGGCTAGCGGGAGGGCCGGGTGAGCAGTTCTTC CASSLWLAGGPGEQFF TRBJ2-1 - TRBV27 TRBD2
TGTGCCAGCAGGCTCGGGACAGGGGCCCGCCATTCTAATGAAAAACTGTTTTTT CASRLGTGARHSNEKLFF TRBJ1-4 - TRBV2 TRBD1
TGTGCCAGCAGTTACTCAATGGGGGGCTCCTACAATGAGCAGTTCTTC CASSYSMGGSYNEQFF TRBJ2-1 - TRBV6-2/TRBV6-3 -
TGTGCCAGCAGTTTTGGGACTAGTTTCAATGAGCAGTTCTTC CASSFGTSFNEQFF TRBJ2-1 - TRBV27 TRBD2
TGTGCCAGCAGCTTGGATGCGGGAACTGGGGCCAACGTCCTGACTTTC CASSLDAGTGANVLTF TRBJ2-6 - TRBV5-4 -
TGTGCCAGCAGCTTAGGGGGGACTAGAGGTGCCTACGAGCAGTACTTC CASSLGGTRGAYEQYF TRBJ2-7 - TRBV11-2 TRBD2
TGTGCCAGCAGCTTAAATGCAGGGGGTCGTATATATGGCTACACCTTC CASSLNAGGRIYGYTF TRBJ1-2 - TRBV5-6 TRBD1
TGTGCCAGCAGCGGTTTTACAGGGGGCTCCTACAATGAGCAGTTCTTC CASSGFTGGSYNEQFF TRBJ2-1 once TRBV9 TRBD1
TGTGCCAGCAGCGCTACGACTAGCGGCCTTCGGTTCTTC CASSATTSGLRFF TRBJ2-1 - TRBV3-1/TRBV3-2 TRBD2